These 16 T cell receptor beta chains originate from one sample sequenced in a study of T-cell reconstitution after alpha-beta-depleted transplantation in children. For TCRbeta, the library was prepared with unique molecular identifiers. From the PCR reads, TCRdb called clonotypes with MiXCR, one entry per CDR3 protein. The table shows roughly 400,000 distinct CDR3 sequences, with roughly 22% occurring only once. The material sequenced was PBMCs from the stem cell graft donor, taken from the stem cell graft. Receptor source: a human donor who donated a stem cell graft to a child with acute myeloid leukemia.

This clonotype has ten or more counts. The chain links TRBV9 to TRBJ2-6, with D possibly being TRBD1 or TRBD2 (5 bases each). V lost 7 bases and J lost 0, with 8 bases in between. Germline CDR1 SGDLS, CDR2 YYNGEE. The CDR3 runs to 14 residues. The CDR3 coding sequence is TGTGCCAGCGGGACCGACTCTGGGGCCAACGTCCTGACTTTC. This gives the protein CASGTDSGANVLTF.

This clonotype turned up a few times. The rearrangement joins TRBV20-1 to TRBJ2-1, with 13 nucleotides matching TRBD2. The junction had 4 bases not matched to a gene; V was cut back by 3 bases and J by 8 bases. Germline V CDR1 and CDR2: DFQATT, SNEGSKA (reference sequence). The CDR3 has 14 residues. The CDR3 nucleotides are TGCAGTGCTAGCCGGACTAGCGGGAGACATGAGCAGTTCTTC. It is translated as CSASRTSGRHEQFF.

The CDR3 is CASSLTAPGQPNTEAFF. DNA for the CDR3: TGTGCCAGCAGTTTAACTGCCCCGGGACAGCCGAACACTGAAGCTTTCTTT. The V gene is TRBV27, the J gene TRBJ1-1, with TRBD1 matching over 7 bases. CDR3 length: 17 amino acids. Per germline, CDR1 MNHEY and CDR2 SMNVEV (reference sequence). J gave up 1 base and V 2 bases, and 10 bases lay outside the gene matches.

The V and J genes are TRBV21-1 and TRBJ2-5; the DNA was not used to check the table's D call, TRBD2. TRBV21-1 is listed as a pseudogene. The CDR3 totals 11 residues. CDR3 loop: CASLDEPDQYF. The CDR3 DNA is TGTGCCAGCCTAGACGAGCCGGACCAGTACTTC.

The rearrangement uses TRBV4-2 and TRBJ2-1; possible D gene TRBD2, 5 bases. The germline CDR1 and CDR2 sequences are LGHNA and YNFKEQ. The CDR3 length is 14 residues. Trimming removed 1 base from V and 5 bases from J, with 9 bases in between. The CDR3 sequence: CASSQAGMNNEQFF. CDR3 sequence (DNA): TGTGCCAGCAGCCAAGCCGGGATGAACAATGAGCAGTTCTTC.

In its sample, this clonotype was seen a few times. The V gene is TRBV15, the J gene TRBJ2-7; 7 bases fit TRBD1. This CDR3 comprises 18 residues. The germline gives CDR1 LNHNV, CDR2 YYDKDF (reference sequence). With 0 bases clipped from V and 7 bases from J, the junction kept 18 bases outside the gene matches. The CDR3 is CATSRDIIIQTGIGEQYF. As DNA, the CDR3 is TGTGCCACCAGCAGAGACATCATAATTCAGACAGGGATCGGGGAGCAGTACTTC.

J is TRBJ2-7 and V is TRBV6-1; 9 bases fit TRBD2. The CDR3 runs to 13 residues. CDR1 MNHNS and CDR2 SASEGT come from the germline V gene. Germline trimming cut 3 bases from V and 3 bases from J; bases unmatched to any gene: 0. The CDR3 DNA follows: TGTGCCAGCAGTGATAGCGGGAGCTACGAGCAGTACTTC. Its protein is CASSDSGSYEQYF.

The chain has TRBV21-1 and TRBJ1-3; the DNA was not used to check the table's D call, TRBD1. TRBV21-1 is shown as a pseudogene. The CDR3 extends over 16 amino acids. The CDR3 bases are TGTGCCAGCAGCAAAAGGGGCGGGAGCTCTGGAAACACCATATATTTT. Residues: CASSKRGGSSGNTIYF.

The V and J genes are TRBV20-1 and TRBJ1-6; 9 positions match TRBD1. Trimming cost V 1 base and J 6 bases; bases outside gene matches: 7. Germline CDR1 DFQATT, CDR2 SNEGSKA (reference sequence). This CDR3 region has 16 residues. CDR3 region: CSARVGKTGGNSPLHF. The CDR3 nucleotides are TGCAGTGCTAGAGTGGGCAAGACAGGGGGTAATTCACCCCTCCACTTT.

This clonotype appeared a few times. CDR3 DNA: TGTGCCAGCAGCATGAAGTCTGCGCACGAGCAGTACTTC. Translated: CASSMKSAHEQYF. V usage is TRBV7-9 and J usage is TRBJ2-7; D remains unclear. The CDR3 covers 13 residues. V was shortened by 5 bases and J by 5 bases, with 13 bases between the two germline ends. In germline, CDR1 is SEHNR, CDR2 FQNEAQ (reference sequence).

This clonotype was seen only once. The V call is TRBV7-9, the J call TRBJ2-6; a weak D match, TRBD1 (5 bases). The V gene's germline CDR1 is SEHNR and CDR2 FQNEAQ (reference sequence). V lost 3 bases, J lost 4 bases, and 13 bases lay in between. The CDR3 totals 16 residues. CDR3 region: CASSLVFGAGANVLTF. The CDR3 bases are TGTGCCAGCAGCTTGGTTTTTGGGGCCGGGGCCAACGTCCTGACTTTC.

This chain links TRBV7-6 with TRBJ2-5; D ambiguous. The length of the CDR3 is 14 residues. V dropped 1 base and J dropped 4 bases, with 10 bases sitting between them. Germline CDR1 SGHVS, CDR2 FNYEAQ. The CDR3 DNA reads TGTGCCAGCAGCTTAGAGGGTTTGGGAGAGACCCAGTACTTC. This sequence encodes CASSLEGLGETQYF.

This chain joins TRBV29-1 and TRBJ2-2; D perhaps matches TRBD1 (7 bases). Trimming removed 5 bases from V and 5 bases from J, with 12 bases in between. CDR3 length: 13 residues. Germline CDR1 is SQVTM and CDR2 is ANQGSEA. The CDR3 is CSVTQGGTGELFF. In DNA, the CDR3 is TGCAGCGTTACGCAGGGGGGAACCGGGGAGCTGTTTTTT.

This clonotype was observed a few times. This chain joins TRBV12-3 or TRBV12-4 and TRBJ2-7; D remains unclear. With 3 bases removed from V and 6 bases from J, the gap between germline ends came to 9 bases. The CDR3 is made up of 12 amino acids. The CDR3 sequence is CASSLGLREQYF. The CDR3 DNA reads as TGTGCCAGCAGTTTGGGCCTCCGCGAGCAGTACTTC.

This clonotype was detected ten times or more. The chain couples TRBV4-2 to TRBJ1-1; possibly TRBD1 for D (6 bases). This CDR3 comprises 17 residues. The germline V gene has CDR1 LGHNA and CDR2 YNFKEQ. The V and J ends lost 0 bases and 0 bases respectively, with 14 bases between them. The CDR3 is CASSQDATGTMNTEAFF. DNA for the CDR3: TGTGCCAGCAGCCAAGATGCTACAGGGACAATGAACACTGAAGCTTTCTTT.

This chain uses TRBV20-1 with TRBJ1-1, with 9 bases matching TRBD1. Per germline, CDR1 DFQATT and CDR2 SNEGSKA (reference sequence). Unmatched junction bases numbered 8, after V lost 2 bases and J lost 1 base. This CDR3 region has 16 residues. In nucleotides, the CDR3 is TGCAGTGCTAGATCCGGCCGGACAGGGGAGAACACTGAAGCTTTCTTT. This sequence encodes CSARSGRTGENTEAFF.